These 26 T cell receptor beta chains came from one sample sequenced in a study of cytomegalovirus exposure and HLA in healthy donors. The PCR ran on 60 Vbeta and 13 Jbeta primers. Data came from immunoSEQ multiplex PCR; TCRdb stores just in-frame clones and leaves some out. The table records some 120,000 clones, roughly 82% of them present only once. Source material: PBMCs. All receptors come from a male donor in good health and CMV-seropositive.

V usage is TRBV7-9 and J usage is TRBJ1-5; unclear D gene. V was pared by 8 bases and J by 0 bases, with 14 bases between. Germline lookup yields CDR1 SEHNR and CDR2 FQNEAQ (reference sequence). The CDR3 spans 15 residues. The CDR3: CASFVPDYSNQPQHF. The CDR3, as DNA: TGTGCCAGCTTTGTCCCGGACTATAGCAATCAGCCCCAGCATTTT.

The rearrangement links TRBV7-2 to TRBJ2-7; possibly TRBD2 for D (6 bases). The CDR3 runs to 14 residues. Trimming cost V 1 base and J 4 bases, with 11 bases left between them. Germline V gene lookup returns CDR1 SGHTA and CDR2 FQGNSA. In DNA, the CDR3 is TGTGCCAGCAGCTTAGGGAGGGACTTGTACGAGCAGTACTTC. It encodes CASSLGRDLYEQYF.

V usage is TRBV4-3 and J usage is TRBJ1-2; tentative D call: TRBD1 (6 bases). Germline loops: CDR1 LGHNA, CDR2 YSLEER. V lost 0 bases and J lost 8, with 16 bases in between. The CDR3 extends over 15 amino acids. The chain's CDR3 is CASSQDPRGAQGYTF. CDR3 nucleotide sequence: TGCGCCAGCAGCCAAGACCCTCGGGGGGCGCAGGGCTACACCTTC.

To note about this clone: The sample has other DNA sequences that encode this CDR3 too. The V gene is TRBV7-3, the J gene TRBJ2-1; 7 nucleotides agree with TRBD2. Trimming removed 5 bases from V and 6 bases from J; junction bases left unmatched: 4. The CDR3 runs 13 residues. Germline CDR1 is SGHTA and CDR2 is FQGTGA. The CDR3 bases are TGTGCCAGCAGCCTGGGCGGGGGCAATGAGCAGTTCTTC. It translates to CASSLGGGNEQFF.

The chain couples TRBV7-8 to TRBJ2-7; 7 bases fit TRBD2. CDR3 length equals 17 residues. V was clipped by 1 base and J by 4 bases; unmatched bases: 13. Germline CDR1 is SGHVS and CDR2 is FQNEAQ. The CDR3 nucleotides read TGTGCCAGCAGCTTAGAGATGGGGGAGGGCCTAGGTTACGAGCAGTACTTC. This codes for CASSLEMGEGLGYEQYF.

V and J are TRBV7-9 and TRBJ2-3; 8 nucleotides align to TRBD1. The CDR3 is 14 residues long. J lost 1 base, V lost 5 bases, and 2 bases had no gene match. CDR1 and CDR2 from the germline V gene are SEHNR and FQNEAQ (reference sequence). Here the CDR3 reads CASSPTGGTDTQYF. As DNA, the CDR3 is TGTGCCAGCAGCCCGACAGGGGGCACAGATACGCAGTATTTT.

This chain joins TRBV29-1 and TRBJ2-7; 12 nucleotides match TRBD1. V dropped 7 bases and J dropped 3; count of bases not matched to a gene: 4. Germline assignment: CDR1 SQVTM and CDR2 ANQGSEA. CDR3 length: 13 residues. DNA of the CDR3: TGCAGCGCCGGGGACAGGGGGCTCTACGAGCAGTACTTC. Encoded protein: CSAGDRGLYEQYF.

The chain is built from TRBV5-1 and TRBJ2-7; D may be TRBD1 (5 bases). The CDR3 is made up of 14 amino acids. CDR1 and CDR2 (germline): SGHRS, YFSETQ. Trimming left V 0 bases short and J 9 bases short, with 16 bases between. CDR3 in amino acids: CASSLVGPQDMQYF. As DNA, the CDR3 is TGCGCCAGCAGCTTGGTGGGGCCCCAGGATATGCAGTACTTC.

This clone showed up just once. This sequence joins TRBV18 and TRBJ1-1, with no clear D. This CDR3 is built from 13 residues. CDR1 KGHSH and CDR2 LQKENI come from the germline V gene. V shed 5 bases and J shed 1 base, with 8 bases lying between them. The DNA for the CDR3 is TGTGCCAGCTCATACACAGCGAACACTGAAGCTTTCTTT. Its protein is CASSYTANTEAFF.

The chain has TRBV13 and TRBJ1-5, with D tentatively TRBD1 (5 bases). V shed 3 bases and J shed 6 bases, with 15 bases lying between them. Per germline, CDR1 PRHDT and CDR2 FYEKMQ (reference sequence). The CDR3 has 15 amino acids. CDR3 sequence: CASSFGQGLGQPQHF. CDR3 sequence (DNA): TGTGCCAGCAGCTTCGGCCAGGGTTTGGGTCAGCCCCAGCATTTT.

The chain employs TRBV6-6 and TRBJ1-1; 8 nucleotides line up with TRBD1. Germline CDR1 is MNHNY and CDR2 is SVGAGI (reference sequence). The CDR3 totals 16 residues. V gave up 4 bases and J gave up 1 base; unmatched junction bases: 8. CDR3 bases: TGTGCCAGCAGTTCCCCAGGGGGCATAAAGAACACTGAAGCTTTCTTT. It is translated as CASSSPGGIKNTEAFF.

The rearrangement joins TRBV4-3 to TRBJ1-3, with D possibly being TRBD1 (6 bases). V lost 1 base to trimming and J lost 6 bases, with 13 bases between them. Germline V CDR1 and CDR2: LGHNA, YSLEER. The CDR3 sequence is 15 residues long. The CDR3 spells CASSQGRGKENTIYF. The CDR3 region has the DNA TGCGCCAGCAGCCAAGGCAGGGGAAAAGAAAACACCATATATTTT.

The chain employs TRBV12-5 and TRBJ2-3, with 10 bases identical to TRBD1. The CDR3 covers 19 residues. Unmatched junction bases numbered 16, after V lost 5 bases and J lost 2 bases. The germline V gene has CDR1 LGHNT and CDR2 FRNRAP. The CDR3 DNA reads TGTGCTAGTGGTAGCGACAGGGGGCGCAAGGGTCCGAACACAGATACGCAGTATTTT. This translates into CASGSDRGRKGPNTDTQYF.

V gene TRBV29-1 combines with J gene TRBJ1-1; tentative D call: TRBD1 (5 bases). The V and J ends lost 4 bases and 7 bases respectively, with 16 bases between them. Per germline, CDR1 SQVTM and CDR2 ANQGSEA. The CDR3 contains 13 residues. The CDR3 is CSVVWGGLHEAFF. The CDR3 DNA reads TGCAGCGTTGTTTGGGGGGGGTTGCATGAAGCTTTCTTT.

The chain links TRBV5-1 to TRBJ2-3, with D uncertain. The germline CDR1 and CDR2 sequences are SGHRS and YFSETQ. The CDR3 is made up of 16 amino acids. V was pared by 2 bases and J by 2 bases, with 15 bases between. The CDR3 protein is CASSLRSAETTDTQYF. CDR3 DNA sequence: TGCGCCAGCAGCTTAAGGAGCGCAGAGACCACAGATACGCAGTATTTT.

V usage is TRBV5-1 and J usage is TRBJ2-7; 7 bases fit TRBD2. The CDR3 is made up of 13 amino acids. Germline-derived CDR1 and CDR2 are SGHRS and YFSETQ. V gave up 4 bases and J gave up 3 bases; unmatched junction bases: 4. CDR3 bases: TGCGCCAGCAGCCCCGGACTAGTCTACGAGCAGTACTTC. Its protein product is CASSPGLVYEQYF.

This chain uses TRBV10-3 with TRBJ2-2, with TRBD2 matching 10 bases. Germline V gene lookup returns CDR1 ENHRY and CDR2 SYGVKD. The CDR3 sequence is 16 residues long. Trimming cost V 1 base and J 6 bases; bases outside gene matches: 5. The CDR3 here is CAISEFLAGAAGELFF. The CDR3 nucleotides read TGTGCCATCAGTGAGTTTCTAGCGGGAGCTGCCGGGGAGCTGTTTTTT.

The V and J genes are TRBV28 and TRBJ1-6, with 10 nucleotides matching TRBD1. V dropped 4 bases and J dropped 8; count of bases not matched to a gene: 11. Germline V gives CDR1 MDHEN, CDR2 SYDVKM. The CDR3 covers 17 residues. CDR3 sequence: CASSSPTRDRGYSPLHF. The DNA for the CDR3 is TGTGCCAGCAGTTCCCCGACCAGGGACAGGGGTTATTCACCCCTCCACTTT.

The chain links TRBV10-3 to TRBJ1-3; unclear D gene. Germline V CDR1 and CDR2: ENHRY, SYGVKD. This CDR3 comprises 15 residues. Trimming removed 0 bases from V and 2 bases from J, with 8 bases in between. CDR3 nucleotide sequence: TGTGCCATCAGTGAGTCTATGACAACTGGAAACACCATATATTTT. This encodes CAISESMTTGNTIYF.

V and J are TRBV7-2 and TRBJ2-5, with TRBD2 identical over 14 bases. CDR3 length: 19 residues. After removal of 5 bases from V and 2 bases from J, the junction contained 13 bases not matched to a gene. Germline CDR1 SGHTA, CDR2 FQGNSA. CDR3 DNA sequence: TGTGCCAGCAGCCGCACTTACGGGACTAGCGGGAGTGAGCAAGAGACCCAGTACTTC. Translated, it gives CASSRTYGTSGSEQETQYF.

Notes on this clone: A junction boundary mismatches the germline segment, possibly from a read error. Other DNA sequences in this specimen translate into the identical CDR3. The chain couples TRBV28 to TRBJ2-1; no definite D call. CDR1 MDHEN and CDR2 SYDVKM come from the germline V gene. The CDR3 has 14 residues. The DNA for the CDR3 is TGCGCCAGCAGTTTTAGTCTAGAGGTTCGGGAGCAGTTCTTC. Its protein is CASSFSLEVREQFF.

The chain couples TRBV29-1 to TRBJ2-5, with D perhaps matching TRBD2 (5 bases). The CDR3 extends over 12 amino acids. Germline values: CDR1 SQVTM, CDR2 ANQGSEA. Trimming pared 7 bases from V and 5 bases from J, leaving 14 bases between. This CDR3 is CSAGPRGETQYF. For the CDR3, the DNA is TGCAGCGCCGGACCGCGAGGGGAGACCCAGTACTTC. Full variable domain (remainder filled in from reference TRBV29-1 and TRBJ2-5): SAVISQKPSRDICQRGTSLTIQCQVDSQVTMMFWYRQQPGQSLTLIATANQGSEATYESGFVIDKFPISRPNLTFSTLTVSNMSPEDSSIYLCSAGPRGETQYFGPGTRLLVL.

The J gene is TRBJ2-3, the V gene TRBV4-2; maybe TRBD2 (6 bases). The CDR3 consists of 20 residues. Germline CDR1 reads LGHNA; CDR2 reads YNFKEQ. The germline V and J ends were trimmed by 1 base and 4 bases, with 27 bases remaining between them. The CDR3 DNA reads TGTGCCAGCAGCCAAGGGTCGGCGGGAATGCCTTGGAAGGTCGCAGATACGCAGTATTTT. Residues: CASSQGSAGMPWKVADTQYF.

V usage is TRBV15 and J usage is TRBJ1-5; D uncertain. The CDR3 length is 13 residues. Germline CDR1 LNHNV, CDR2 YYDKDF (reference sequence). V was pared by 1 base and J by 7 bases, with 8 bases between. The CDR3, as DNA: TGTGCCACCAGCAGAGTAGGAGAACAGCCCCAGCATTTT. Translation gives CATSRVGEQPQHF.

This chain connects TRBV9 to TRBJ1-2, with 8 bases fitting TRBD1. Germline V lookup: CDR1 SGDLS, CDR2 YYNGEE. There are 15 residues in the CDR3. The ends lost 3 bases at V and 1 base at J; junction bases unmatched: 5. The CDR3 DNA is TGTGCCAGCAGCGAGGACAGGGAAGTTAACTATGGCTACACCTTC. Residues: CASSEDREVNYGYTF. The variable domain in full, completed from reference TRBV9 and TRBJ1-2, reads DSGVTQTPKHLITATGQRVTLRCSPRSGDLSVYWYQQSLDQGLQFLIQYYNGEERAKGNILERFSAQQFPDLHSELNLSSLELGDSALYFCASSEDREVNYGYTFGSGTRLTVV.

The chain employs TRBV18 and TRBJ2-7; D remains ambiguous. Per the germline V gene, CDR1 is KGHSH and CDR2 is LQKENI. The V end lost 2 bases, the J end lost 3 bases, and 11 bases lay between the germline ends. CDR3 length: 14 amino acids. DNA for the CDR3: TGTGCCAGCTCACCAACTACCCCCTTCTACGAGCAGTACTTC. The encoded protein is CASSPTTPFYEQYF.